This TCR beta chain was identified in a study of identical twins. Study-level results: Cross-sectional statistical analysis, not tracking of the same donors, underpinned the conclusions. With beta out-of-frame sequences, excess sharing by twins was weaker. Low generation-probability sequences were in excess among twin-shared out-of-frame alpha sequences.

Germline V gene sequence: CDR1 MGHRA, CDR2 YSYEKL. This CDR3 comprises 13 residues. V was pared by 5 bases and J by 6 bases, with 13 bases between. Template switching added a universal primer binding site, and final cDNA carried unique molecular identifiers. Each CDR3 protein gets one entry after TCRdb re-called the 5' RACE reads with MiXCR. The sample includes roughly 1,500,000 distinct CDR3 sequences, around a third seen only once; the top ten take 0.25% to 0.3%. Note on this clonotype: Its antigen is still unknown.

This sequence joins TRBV4-1 and TRBJ1-1; D unclear. Sample: cord blood. The receptor was derived from a newborn girl in good health. The CDR3 is CASSIPTAAEAFF. CDR3 in DNA: TGCGCCAGCAGCATCCCCACAGCGGCTGAAGCTTTCTTT.